This T cell receptor (beta chain) was identified during a study of PD-1 blockade in classical Hodgkin lymphoma (dated by TCRdb to 2020 to 2022). Context from the whole study: Nivolumab dosing was 3 mg/kg intravenously every 2 weeks, continuing until either disease progression or unacceptable toxicity. The study used CyTOF and TCR beta sequencing to define a peripheral blood immune signature of response to PD-1 blockade in classical Hodgkin lymphoma. Paper-wide results and their limitations: Only a single clinical trial cohort was studied, and what caused the repertoire differences, possibly disease activity or prior therapy, remained undefined. Lower diversity was observed in patients in whom nivolumab was started less than 1 year after ASCT, and these patients were excluded from later analyses so that confounding by immune reconstitution would be avoided. CD4+ but not CD8+ TCR diversity rose significantly by C4D1 (p=0.0027 vs p=0.16), most apparent in complete responders (p=0.02). Among trial patients, those achieving complete response had baseline diversity similar to that of newly diagnosed patients, while diversity was significantly lower in partial responders and progressors. Baseline TCR diversity was reported to be lower in newly diagnosed patients than in healthy donors, and even lower in relapsed/refractory patients.

The time point label, as the study defines it: cycle 1 day 1 (C1D1), immediately before nivolumab initiation. Every trial patient had relapsed after autologous stem cell transplantation, and cohorts A, B and C differed in prior brentuximab vedotin exposure. The trial cohort was composed of 55 to 65 patients with relapsed/refractory classical Hodgkin lymphoma, for whom complete response, partial response or progressive disease was recorded as best overall response. In the multi-cohort phase II CheckMate 205 trial, trial patients received single-agent nivolumab. An independent review committee assessed best overall response by applying the 2007 International Working Group response criteria. Trial PBMCs were collected immediately before nivolumab initiation (C1D1) and during therapy at cycle 2 day 1 and cycle 4 day 1. After peripheral blood was drawn into 8 mL Vacutainer Cell Preparation Tubes, PBMCs were isolated by centrifugation and then cryopreserved.

The Qiagen DNeasy kit was used to extract genomic DNA both from unsorted PBMCs and from the negatively selected CD4+ and CD8+ fractions. Amplification of TCR beta CDR3 regions was done by immunoSEQ multiplex PCR with primers that anneal to V and J segments. A synthetic immune receptor repertoire was used to minimize amplification bias, and any residual bias was removed computationally once sequencing was done. The study's own analysis went as follows. Repertoire diversity was quantified as the Shannon entropy index using custom Python scripts. Unsorted, CD4+ and CD8+ repertoires were analyzed separately, except for combined analyses in which CD4+ and CD8+ sequences were merged in silico. A clone counted as expanded when the clone's frequency after treatment rose at least 2-fold relative to C1D1, and clones undetected at baseline were given a pseudocount of 0.5. Singleton clones were defined as clones with 0 or 1 copy at C1D1, and non-singleton clones were defined as clones with 2 or more copies. By matching protein sequences in sorted samples from the same patient, clones expanded in unsorted samples were annotated as CD4+, CD8+ or unknown. Wilcoxon tests on paired samples were used to test changes in diversity from C1D1 to C4D1. Drawn from immuneACCESS, this table holds only the in-frame rearrangements with V and J called that TCRdb kept. Clones are partly lost; checked studies trace under half to an unresolved V gene and leave the rest unexplained. The DNA was the basis for D and trimming; V, J and clone size are from that table. The sample table holds roughly 22,000 clones, of which approximately 71% were seen once. Clones ranked in the top ten supply 5% to 6% of the sample.

A word on this clone: No antigen is known for it. Base qualities were left out, and no much larger clone turns up one base away.

The V and J ends are trimmed by 10 bases and 2 bases, leaving 17 bases between them. The CDR3 spans 14 residues, from the cysteine through the phenylalanine. The retained sequence is limited to the CDR3, 42 bases, with the frame set at the first base. Via the germline V gene, CDR1 is MDHEN and CDR2 SYDVKM. The specimen was peripheral blood mononuclear cells (PBMCs), collected at baseline. The chain uses TRBV28 and TRBJ1-2, with a tentative D gene TRBD1 over 6 matching bases. This receptor was taken from a human donor with classical Hodgkin lymphoma. Read as DNA, the sequence is TGTGCCACCGTAGCAGGGGACCACAACTATGGCTACACCTTC. It codes for CATVAGDHNYGYTF.